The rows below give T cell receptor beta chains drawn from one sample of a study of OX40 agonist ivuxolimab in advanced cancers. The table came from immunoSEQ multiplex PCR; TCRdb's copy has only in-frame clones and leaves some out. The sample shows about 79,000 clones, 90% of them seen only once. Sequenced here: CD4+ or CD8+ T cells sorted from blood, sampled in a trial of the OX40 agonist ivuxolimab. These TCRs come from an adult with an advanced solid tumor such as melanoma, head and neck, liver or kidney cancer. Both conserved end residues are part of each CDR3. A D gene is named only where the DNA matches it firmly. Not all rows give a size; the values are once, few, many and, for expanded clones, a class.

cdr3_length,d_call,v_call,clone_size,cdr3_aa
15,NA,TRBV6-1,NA,CASSEALGKARPQHF
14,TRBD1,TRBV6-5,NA,CASTQGQINTEAFF
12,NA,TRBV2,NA,CASTGIFTEAFF
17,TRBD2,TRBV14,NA,CASSQDFRRGGAVTQYF
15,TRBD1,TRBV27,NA,CASSLWAGGTGELFF
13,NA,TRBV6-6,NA,CASTNRDTGELFF
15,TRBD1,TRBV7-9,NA,CASSPGGASGNTIYF
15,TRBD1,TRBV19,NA,CASSYSGTGAETQYF
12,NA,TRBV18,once,CASSATGYEQYF
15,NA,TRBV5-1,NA,CASSLAEGVGTEAFF
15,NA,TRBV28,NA,CASSLTGFWNTEAFF
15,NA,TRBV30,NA,CAWSVGGRAREKLFF